Presented here are 5 T cell receptor beta chains from one specimen sequenced in a study of T cell responses to AZD1222 COVID-19 vaccine. Produced via immunoSEQ multiplex PCR; TCRdb's table is partial and in-frame only. The sample lists 130,000 to 150,000 clones; under 95% were seen once. This specimen was peripheral blood, taken on day 0 of AZD1222 vaccination. The receptors shown here come from an adult in good health.

The genes are TRBV29-1 and TRBJ1-1; weak D call: TRBD1 (5 bases). The CDR3 totals 14 residues. Germline CDR1 and CDR2: SQVTM and ANQGSEA. The germline V and J ends were trimmed by 1 base and 4 bases, with 13 bases remaining between them. The CDR3 nucleotides read TGCAGCGTTGAAGCCACAGGCCGGGGCACTGAAGCTTTCTTT. Its translation is CSVEATGRGTEAFF.

J is TRBJ1-1 and V is TRBV19; tentative D call: TRBD1 (6 bases). Trimming took 9 bases from V and 0 from J, leaving 17 bases between them. This CDR3 is 15 amino acids long. From germline, CDR1 is LNHDA and CDR2 SQIVND (reference sequence). The chain's CDR3 is CASQLHRDLNTEAFF. Here the CDR3 DNA reads TGTGCCAGCCAACTCCACAGGGACTTGAACACTGAAGCTTTCTTT.

The V gene is TRBV28, the J gene TRBJ1-2, with 9 bases lining up with TRBD1. Germline lookup yields CDR1 MDHEN and CDR2 SYDVKM. The J segment lost 8 bases and the V segment lost 4 bases, leaving 8 bases of the junction unmatched. The CDR3 is 14 residues long. In DNA, the CDR3 is TGTGCCAGCAGTTCGAACAGGGGGCCGCCAGGCTACACCTTC. Its protein product is CASSSNRGPPGYTF.

The V gene is TRBV4-1, the J gene TRBJ2-2; 8 positions match TRBD2. Trimming removed 9 bases from V and 0 bases from J; junction bases left unmatched: 3. The germline V gene encodes CDR1 MGHRA and CDR2 YSYEKL. This CDR3 has 14 amino acids. The CDR3 protein is CASNSGTNTGELFF. The CDR3 nucleotides read TGCGCCAGTAATAGCGGGACGAACACCGGGGAGCTGTTTTTT.

The chain has TRBV11-3 and TRBJ2-1; D possibly uses TRBD1 or TRBD2 (5 bases each). Trimming removed 5 bases at V and 5 bases at J, with 16 bases between. CDR1 and CDR2 (germline): SGHNT, YENEEA. The CDR3 runs 15 residues. CDR3 nucleotide sequence: TGTGCCAGCAGCCCAGGGCCGGGGACCCACAATGAGCAGTTCTTC. Translation gives CASSPGPGTHNEQFF.